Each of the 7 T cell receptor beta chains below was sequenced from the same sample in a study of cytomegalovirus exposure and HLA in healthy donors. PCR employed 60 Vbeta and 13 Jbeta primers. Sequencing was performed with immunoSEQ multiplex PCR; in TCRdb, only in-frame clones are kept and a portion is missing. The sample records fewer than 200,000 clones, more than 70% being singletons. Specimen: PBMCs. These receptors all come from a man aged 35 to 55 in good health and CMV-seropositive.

DNA of the CDR3: TGTGCCAGCAGCTTAGTCGGGGGGATCCAAGAGACCCAGTACTTC. As protein: CASSLVGGIQETQYF. The chain joins TRBV11-2 to TRBJ2-5; 7 bases map to TRBD2. This CDR3 is built from 15 residues. With V trimmed by 1 base and J by 1 base, 3 bases remained unmatched. CDR1 SGHAT and CDR2 FQNNGV come from the germline V gene.

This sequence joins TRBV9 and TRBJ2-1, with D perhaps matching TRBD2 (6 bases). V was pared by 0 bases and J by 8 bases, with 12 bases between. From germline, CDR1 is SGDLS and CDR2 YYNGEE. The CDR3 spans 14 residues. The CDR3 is CASSVVGRGDEQFF. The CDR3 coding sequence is TGTGCCAGCAGCGTAGTTGGGCGCGGGGATGAGCAGTTCTTC. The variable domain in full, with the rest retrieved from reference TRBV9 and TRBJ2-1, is DSGVTQTPKHLITATGQRVTLRCSPRSGDLSVYWYQQSLDQGLQFLIQYYNGEERAKGNILERFSAQQFPDLHSELNLSSLELGDSALYFCASSVVGRGDEQFFGPGTRLTVL.

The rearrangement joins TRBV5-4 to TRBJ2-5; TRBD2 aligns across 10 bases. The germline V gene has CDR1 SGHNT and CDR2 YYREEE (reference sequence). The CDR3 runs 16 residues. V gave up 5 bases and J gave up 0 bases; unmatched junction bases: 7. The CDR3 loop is CASSRGLAENQETQYF. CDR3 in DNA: TGTGCCAGCAGTCGCGGACTAGCGGAAAACCAAGAGACCCAGTACTTC.

The CDR3 region has the DNA TGTGCCTGGAGTGCCCAGGGACATGGGAACACTGAAGCTTTCTTT. It codes for CAWSAQGHGNTEAFF. V and J are TRBV30 and TRBJ1-1, with a weak D call TRBD1 (6 bases). The V gene's germline CDR1 is GTSNPN and CDR2 SVGIG (reference sequence). This CDR3 is built from 15 residues. The germline V and J ends were trimmed by 1 base and 1 base, with 13 bases remaining between them. The full variable domain, in which reference TRBV30 and TRBJ1-1 provide the parts outside the CDR3, is SQTIHQWPATLVQPVGSPLSLECTVEGTSNPNLYWYRQAAGRGLQLLFYSVGIGQISSEVPQNLSASRPQDRQFILSSKKLLLSDSGFYLCAWSAQGHGNTEAFFGQGTRLTVV.

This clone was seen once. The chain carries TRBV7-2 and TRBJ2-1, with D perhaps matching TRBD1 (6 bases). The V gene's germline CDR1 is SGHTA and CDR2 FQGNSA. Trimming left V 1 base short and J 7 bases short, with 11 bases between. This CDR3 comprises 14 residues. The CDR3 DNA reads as TGTGCCAGCAGCTTAGACTACAGGGCTAATGAGCAGTTCTTC. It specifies CASSLDYRANEQFF.

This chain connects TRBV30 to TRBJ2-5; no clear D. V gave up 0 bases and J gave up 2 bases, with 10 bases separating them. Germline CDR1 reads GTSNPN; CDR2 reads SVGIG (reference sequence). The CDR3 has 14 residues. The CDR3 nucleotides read TGTGCCTGGAGTGTACACGGCGGACAAGAGACCCAGTACTTC. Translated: CAWSVHGGQETQYF. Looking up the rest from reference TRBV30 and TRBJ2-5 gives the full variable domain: SQTIHQWPATLVQPVGSPLSLECTVEGTSNPNLYWYRQAAGRGLQLLFYSVGIGQISSEVPQNLSASRPQDRQFILSSKKLLLSDSGFYLCAWSVHGGQETQYFGPGTRLLVL.

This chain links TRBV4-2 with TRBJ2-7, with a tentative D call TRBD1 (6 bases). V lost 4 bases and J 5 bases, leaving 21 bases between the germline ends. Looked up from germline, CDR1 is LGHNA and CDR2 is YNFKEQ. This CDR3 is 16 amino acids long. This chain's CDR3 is CASSPRGQGMSDEQYF. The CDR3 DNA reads TGTGCCAGCAGCCCGAGGGGCCAGGGGATGTCAGACGAGCAGTACTTC.